These T cell receptor beta chains were read from a single sample in a study of response to subunit inactivated influenza vaccine. Using its own MiXCR run on the RT-PCR reads, TCRdb lists one record per CDR3 protein. Among 450,000 to 550,000 distinct CDR3 sequences listed, less than 30% were seen once. The specimen comprised CD4+ T cells sorted from PBMCs, sampled 5 days after vaccination. Every receptor here comes from a man aged 45 to 65 who received an inactivated influenza vaccine. Each CDR3 is given with its conserved first and last residue. The D gene is left open where the match is weak. Expanded clones are given a class, and other clones once, few, many or no size at all.

V gene	J gene	CDR3 length	D gene	clone size	CDR3 DNA	CDR3 protein
TRBV20-1	TRBJ2-3	16	TRBD2	.	TGCAGTGCAATAGTATATGTAGCGGGATCTGCAGATACGCAGTATTTT	CSAIVYVAGSADTQYF
TRBV5-1	TRBJ2-5	17	.	.	TGCGCCAGCAGCCCCGGGGCAGCATCGGTAATCCAAGAGACCCAGTACTTC	CASSPGAASVIQETQYF
TRBV20-1	TRBJ2-5	13	.	few	TGCAGTGCCAAGACCGGGTTCCAGGAGACCCAGTACTTC	CSAKTGFQETQYF
TRBV29-1	TRBJ2-3	14	.	.	TGCAGCGTGAGGGCGCGTAGTAGCACAGATACGCAGTATTTT	CSVRARSSTDTQYF
TRBV12-3/TRBV12-4	TRBJ2-5	12	TRBD1	.	TGTGCCAGCGGATCGACAGGGAAGACCCAGTACTTC	CASGSTGKTQYF
TRBV20-1	TRBJ2-2	16	TRBD2	many	TGCAGTGCTAGAGGTTCACTAGCGGGGCTCACCGGGGAGCTGTTTTTT	CSARGSLAGLTGELFF
TRBV12-3/TRBV12-4	TRBJ2-6	15	.	.	TGTGCCAGCATCTTAGGGGGCTCTGGGGCCAACGTCCTGACTTTC	CASILGGSGANVLTF
TRBV11-2	TRBJ2-5	14	TRBD1	few	TGTGCCAGCAGCGCAAACAGGGGCCCAGGGACCCAGTACTTC	CASSANRGPGTQYF
TRBV20-1	TRBJ2-5	12	.	.	TGCAGTGCGGCGGTGATCCAAGAGACCCAGTACTTC	CSAAVIQETQYF
TRBV19	TRBJ2-3	15	.	.	TGTGCCAGTAGTCCCGAGGGGCGCAGCACAGATACGCAGTATTTT	CASSPEGRSTDTQYF
TRBV12-3/TRBV12-4	TRBJ2-1	13	.	few	TGTGCCAGCAGTTTGACACGACGGAATGAGCAGTTCTTC	CASSLTRRNEQFF
TRBV20-1	TRBJ2-3	15	.	few	TGCAGTGCTAGAGCCGGCGCTAGCTTAGGAGATACGCAGTATTTT	CSARAGASLGDTQYF
TRBV24-1	TRBJ2-2	16	TRBD2	few	TGTGCCACCAGTAAATGGGACCGGGAGGACACCGGGGAGCTGTTTTTT	CATSKWDREDTGELFF
TRBV5-1	TRBJ2-1	18	.	few	TGCGCCAGCAGCTTGGACCCCCCCGGGGGTCTCTCCTACAATGAGCAGTTCTTC	CASSLDPPGGLSYNEQFF
TRBV30	TRBJ2-1	13	.	few	TGTGCCTGGAGTCCGGGGAATAACAATGAGCAGTTCTTC	CAWSPGNNNEQFF
TRBV10-3	TRBJ1-1	13	.	few	TGTGCCATCAGCAATGATTTGAACACTGAAGCTTTCTTT	CAISNDLNTEAFF
TRBV28	TRBJ2-7	15	TRBD1	.	TGTGCCAGCAGGAGGGACAGAGGAGTCTCCTACGAGCAGTACTTC	CASRRDRGVSYEQYF
TRBV5-4	TRBJ2-5	16	TRBD2	.	TGTGCCAGCAGCTTGGAACCGGGAGGGCCCCAAGAGACCCAGTACTTC	CASSLEPGGPQETQYF
TRBV28	TRBJ1-1	15	TRBD1	few	TGTGCCAGCAGGACAGGGGGACAGTCGAACACTGAAGCTTTCTTT	CASRTGGQSNTEAFF
TRBV15	TRBJ2-4	15	.	.	TGTGCCACCAGCAGAGTGAGGGTCGCCAAAAACATTCAGTACTTC	CATSRVRVAKNIQYF
TRBV20-1	TRBJ1-4	14	.	many	TGCAGTGCTAGAAACAGGGCAACTAATGAAAAACTGTTTTTT	CSARNRATNEKLFF
TRBV20-1	TRBJ2-1	16	TRBD2	many	TGCAGTGCTAGAGGGCTAGCGGGGGGGCCATACAATGAGCAGTTCTTC	CSARGLAGGPYNEQFF